These 7 T cell receptor beta chains came from one sample sequenced in a study of blood T cell repertoires in COVID-19. Sequencing used immunoSEQ multiplex PCR; TCRdb keeps in-frame clones, though not all of them. The repertoire includes 250,000 to 300,000 clones, around 88% of them detected once, and about 7% sits in the top ten. Input material: peripheral blood. The receptors here all came from a young woman who had recovered from COVID-19.

This chain links TRBV2 with TRBJ1-6; D is uncertain. The germline V and J ends were trimmed by 7 bases and 8 bases, with 12 bases remaining between them. The CDR3 runs to 13 residues. The germline CDR1 and CDR2 sequences are SNHLY and FYNNEI. The CDR3 is CASTILRDSPLHF. The CDR3 region has the DNA TGTGCCAGCACCATACTGAGGGATTCACCCCTCCACTTT.

This clone was seen only once. The rearrangement links TRBV24-1 to TRBJ2-1; the D gene is possibly TRBD2 (5 bases). With 4 bases removed from V and 4 bases from J, the gap between germline ends came to 16 bases. Germline V lookup: CDR1 KGHDR, CDR2 SFDVKD. CDR3 length equals 16 residues. CDR3 amino acids: CATSDSPGKGYNEQFF. Here the CDR3 DNA reads TGTGCCACCAGTGACAGCCCGGGGAAAGGTTACAATGAGCAGTTCTTC.

This chain uses TRBV6-6 with TRBJ1-5, with TRBD1 matching 7 bases. The CDR3 totals 14 residues. Germline lookup yields CDR1 MNHNY and CDR2 SVGAGI (reference sequence). V lost 2 bases and J lost 5; bases outside the gene matches: 3. In nucleotides, the CDR3 is TGTGCCAGCAGTTACCCCGGACAGGATCAGCCCCAGCATTTT. Translated, it gives CASSYPGQDQPQHF.

The rearrangement uses TRBV27 and TRBJ2-3, with 8 positions matching TRBD1. With 2 bases clipped from V and 3 bases from J, the junction kept 4 bases outside the gene matches. Germline loops: CDR1 MNHEY, CDR2 SMNVEV (reference sequence). The CDR3 consists of 15 residues. The CDR3 coding sequence is TGTGCCAGCAGTTTAGGTAACAGGGGGACAGATACGCAGTATTTT. It translates to CASSLGNRGTDTQYF.

This rearrangement joins TRBV12-3 or TRBV12-4 to TRBJ2-7; TRBD1 is a possible D gene (6 bases). CDR3 length: 13 amino acids. The germline V and J ends were trimmed by 6 bases and 0 bases, with 9 bases remaining between them. CDR3 in DNA: TGTGCCAGCAGACCAGGGGCCTCCTACGAGCAGTACTTC. It specifies CASRPGASYEQYF.

CDR3: CASSQVAGAGSYNEQFF. The CDR3 DNA follows: TGTGCCAGCAGCCAAGTGGCGGGAGCAGGGTCCTACAATGAGCAGTTCTTC. The chain recombines TRBV4-2 with TRBJ2-1; 7 bases line up with TRBD2. The ends lost 1 base at V and 1 base at J; junction bases unmatched: 7. The CDR3 sequence is 17 residues long. Looked up from germline, CDR1 is LGHNA and CDR2 is YNFKEQ.

J is TRBJ2-7 and V is TRBV18; TRBD1 agrees at 8 bases. The CDR3 extends over 14 amino acids. The germline CDR1 and CDR2 sequences are KGHSH and LQKENI. V trimming: 2 bases; J trimming: 0 bases; junction bases outside the gene matches: 0. The CDR3 nucleotides are TGTGCCAGCTCACCAGGACAGGGCTCCTACGAGCAGTACTTC. It encodes CASSPGQGSYEQYF. Complete variable domain (other parts from reference TRBV18 and TRBJ2-7): NAGVMQNPRHLVRRRGQEARLRCSPMKGHSHVYWYRQLPEEGLKFMVYLQKENIIDESGMPKERFSAEFPKEGPSILRIQQVVRGDSAAYFCASSPGQGSYEQYFGPGTRLTVT.